This T cell receptor (beta chain) was recovered during a study of PD-L1 blockade in urothelial cancer. The time point here: pretreatment peripheral blood. The V and J ends lost 3 bases and 3 bases respectively, with 4 bases between them. From germline, CDR1 is MDHEN and CDR2 SYDVKM. The CDR3 sequence is 12 residues long. Produced via immunoSEQ multiplex PCR; TCRdb's table is partial and in-frame only. Of around 130,000 clones in the sample, approximately 84% are singletons; the top ten hold 2.5% to 3.5%. Sequencing used PBMCs, obtained around atezolizumab (anti-PD-L1) treatment. The gene calls are TRBV28 and TRBJ2-3; D uncertain. This receptor was identified in a man aged 45-65 years with urothelial cancer. CDR3 nucleotides: TGTGCCAGCAGTTTGTCTACAGATACGCAGTATTTT. Translation gives CASSLSTDTQYF. The variable domain in full, completed from reference TRBV28 and TRBJ2-3, reads DVKVTQSSRYLVKRTGEKVFLECVQDMDHENMFWYRQDPGLGLRLIYFSYDVKMKEKGDIPEGYSVSREKKERFSLILESASTNQTSMYLCASSLSTDTQYFGPGTRLTVL.